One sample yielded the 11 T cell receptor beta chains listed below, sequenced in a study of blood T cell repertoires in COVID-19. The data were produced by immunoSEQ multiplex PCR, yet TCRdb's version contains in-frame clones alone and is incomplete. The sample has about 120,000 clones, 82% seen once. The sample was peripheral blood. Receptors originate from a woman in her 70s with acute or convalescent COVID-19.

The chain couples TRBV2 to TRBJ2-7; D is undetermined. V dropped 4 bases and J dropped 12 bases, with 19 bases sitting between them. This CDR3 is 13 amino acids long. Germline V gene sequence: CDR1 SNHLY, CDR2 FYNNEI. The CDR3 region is CASSVHSQALRYF. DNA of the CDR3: TGTGCCAGCAGTGTCCACTCCCAGGCCCTGCGGTACTTC. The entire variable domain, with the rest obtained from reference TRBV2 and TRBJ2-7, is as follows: EPEVTQTPSHQVTQMGQEVILRCVPISNHLYFYWYRQILGQKVEFLVSFYNNEISEKSEIFDDQFSVERPDGSNFTLKIRSTKLEDSAMYFCASSVHSQALRYFGPGTRLTVT.

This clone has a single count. The chain's CDR3 is CASRGQGASETQYF. CDR3 coding DNA: TGCGCCAGCAGGGGGCAGGGGGCGTCGGAGACCCAGTACTTC. The genes are TRBV10-2 and TRBJ2-5; 8 nucleotides align to TRBD1. Germline assignment: CDR1 WSHSY and CDR2 SAAADI. With V trimmed by 6 bases and J by 5 bases, 8 bases remained unmatched. The CDR3 totals 14 residues.

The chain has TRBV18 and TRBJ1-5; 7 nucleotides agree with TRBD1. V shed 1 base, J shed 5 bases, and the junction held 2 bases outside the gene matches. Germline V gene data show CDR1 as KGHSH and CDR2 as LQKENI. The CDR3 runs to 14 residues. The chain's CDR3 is CASSPQGADQPQHF. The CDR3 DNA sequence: TGTGCCAGCTCACCACAGGGGGCGGATCAGCCCCAGCATTTT.

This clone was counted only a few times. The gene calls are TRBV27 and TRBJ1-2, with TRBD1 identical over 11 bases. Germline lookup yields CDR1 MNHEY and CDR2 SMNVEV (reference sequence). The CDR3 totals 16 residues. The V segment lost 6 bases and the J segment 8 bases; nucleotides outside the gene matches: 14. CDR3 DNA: TGTGCCAGCAGCAATGGACAGGGGGCGACAGTATCAGGCTACACCTTC. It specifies CASSNGQGATVSGYTF.

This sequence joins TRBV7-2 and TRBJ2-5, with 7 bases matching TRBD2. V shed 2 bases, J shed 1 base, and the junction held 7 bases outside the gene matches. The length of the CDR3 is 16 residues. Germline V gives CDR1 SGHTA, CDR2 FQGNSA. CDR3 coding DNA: TGTGCCAGCAGCTTAAGTCCAGCGGGGTCCCAAGAGACCCAGTACTTC. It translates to CASSLSPAGSQETQYF.

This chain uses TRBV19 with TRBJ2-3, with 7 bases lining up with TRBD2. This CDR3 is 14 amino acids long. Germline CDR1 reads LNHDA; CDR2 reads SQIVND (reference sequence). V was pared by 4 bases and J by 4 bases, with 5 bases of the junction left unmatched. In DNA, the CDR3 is TGTGCCAGTAGTAGGGAACGGGGGGCAGATACGCAGTATTTT. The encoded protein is CASSRERGADTQYF.

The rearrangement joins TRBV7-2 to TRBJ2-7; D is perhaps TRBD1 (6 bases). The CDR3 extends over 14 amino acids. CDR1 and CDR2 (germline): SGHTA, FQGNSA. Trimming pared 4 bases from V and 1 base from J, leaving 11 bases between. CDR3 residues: CASSSSTGSYEQYF. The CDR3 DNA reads TGTGCCAGCAGCTCCTCCACAGGGTCCTACGAGCAGTACTTC.

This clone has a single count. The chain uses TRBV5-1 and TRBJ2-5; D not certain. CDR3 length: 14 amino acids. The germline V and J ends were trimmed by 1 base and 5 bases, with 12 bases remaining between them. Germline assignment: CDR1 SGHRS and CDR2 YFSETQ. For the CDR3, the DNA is TGCGCCAGCAGCTTGCTCGGGTTATCGGAGACCCAGTACTTC. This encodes CASSLLGLSETQYF.

The CDR3, as DNA: TGCAGCGTACGGGTCAGCTCTGGAAACACCATATATTTT. This translates into CSVRVSSGNTIYF. V is TRBV29-1 and J is TRBJ1-3; D unresolved. Between the trimmed V and J ends, which lost 6 bases and 0 bases, there was a span of 9 bases. This CDR3 is built from 13 residues. Germline CDR1 and CDR2: SQVTM and ANQGSEA.

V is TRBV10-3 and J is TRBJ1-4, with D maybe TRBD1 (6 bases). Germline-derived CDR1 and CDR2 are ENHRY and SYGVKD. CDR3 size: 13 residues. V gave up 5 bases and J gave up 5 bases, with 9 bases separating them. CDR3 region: CAISQGLNEKLFF. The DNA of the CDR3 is TGTGCCATCAGTCAGGGGTTGAATGAAAAACTGTTTTTT.

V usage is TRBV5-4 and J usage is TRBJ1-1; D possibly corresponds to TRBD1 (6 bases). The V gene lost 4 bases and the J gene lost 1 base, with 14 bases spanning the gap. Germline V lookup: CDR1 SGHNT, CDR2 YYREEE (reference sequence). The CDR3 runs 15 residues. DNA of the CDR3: TGTGCCAGCAGCAAGGGACACCCCGAGAACACTGAAGCTTTCTTT. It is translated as CASSKGHPENTEAFF.